The clone carrying this T cell receptor (beta chain) has just a few counts. Its specificity is not known. The sample belongs to a study of T cells in narcolepsy. CDR1 is ENHRY, CDR2 SYGVKD, per germline. Deletions cut 0 bases from V and 0 bases from J, with 9 bases between. The CDR3 is made up of 15 amino acids. General study points: Healthy controls reportedly lacked the autoreactive clonotypes serially found in patients' blood.

The protocol was immunoSEQ multiplex PCR, while the TCRdb copy is restricted to in-frame clones and leaves out a portion. Altogether some 16,000 clones are present, 85% being singletons, with the ten largest covering 30% to 45%. This clonotype originated in a human donor in good health. Source material: memory (CD45RA-) CD4+ T cells from blood. V and J are TRBV10-3 and TRBJ2-7; D may be TRBD2 (5 bases). CDR3 DNA sequence: TGTGCCATCAGTGAGTCGGGGAGAAGCTCCTACGAGCAGTACTTC. Translation: CAISESGRSSYEQYF.